These 15 T cell receptor beta chains were sequenced from one sample in a study of CD8 T cells in Susac syndrome. The authors reverse transcribed about 0.5 to 1 ug RNA with random hexamers. Using its own MiXCR run on the immunoSEQ multiplex PCR reads, TCRdb lists one record per CDR3 protein. The table shows around 140,000 distinct CDR3 sequences, with over 75% occurring only once. Source material: CD8+ T cells from PBMCs. The receptors here all came from a human donor with multiple sclerosis.

The chain uses TRBV29-1 and TRBJ1-2; the D gene is possibly TRBD1 (6 bases). Germline loops: CDR1 SQVTM, CDR2 ANQGSEA. Trimming took 1 base from V and 0 from J, leaving 12 bases between them. The CDR3 is made up of 15 amino acids. The chain's CDR3 is CSVEGGGGPNYGYTF. CDR3 nucleotides: TGCAGCGTTGAAGGAGGCGGGGGGCCTAACTATGGCTACACCTTC.

This clonotype has just one count. The rearrangement links TRBV6-1 to TRBJ2-3; 12 bases line up with TRBD2. Unmatched junction bases numbered 10, after V lost 6 bases and J lost 3 bases. CDR3 length: 17 residues. Germline CDR1 reads MNHNS; CDR2 reads SASEGT. This chain's CDR3 is CASSTTSGGRGTDTQYF. The DNA of the CDR3 is TGTGCCAGCAGCACAACTAGCGGGGGGCGCGGAACAGATACGCAGTATTTT.

The J gene is TRBJ2-7, the V gene TRBV14, with D unresolved. The CDR3 totals 13 residues. V lost 3 bases and J lost 3, with 9 bases in between. Germline CDR1 SGHDN, CDR2 FVKESK. CDR3 bases: TGTGCCAGCAGCCAGAGTAGCAGCTACGAGCAGTACGTC. This codes for CASSQSSSYEQYV.

This chain joins TRBV2 and TRBJ1-1; D remains unclear. Germline-derived CDR1 and CDR2 are SNHLY and FYNNEI. The CDR3 contains 12 residues. Between the trimmed V and J ends, which lost 8 bases and 3 bases, there was a span of 10 bases. CDR3 DNA sequence: TGTGCCAGCTCTGGGAGCTACACTGAAGCTTTCTTT. The encoded protein is CASSGSYTEAFF.

The chain carries TRBV29-1 and TRBJ2-1; 12 positions agree with TRBD1. After removal of 0 bases from V and 4 bases from J, the junction contained 7 bases not matched to a gene. The CDR3 runs to 17 residues. Germline V gene sequence: CDR1 SQVTM, CDR2 ANQGSEA. The CDR3 region is CSVEDPGTGGFYNEQFF. CDR3 coding DNA: TGCAGCGTTGAAGATCCCGGGACAGGGGGCTTTTACAATGAGCAGTTCTTC.

The CDR3 region is CASSFDGGVWEQYF. The DNA of the CDR3 is TGCGCCAGCAGCTTTGACGGGGGAGTCTGGGAGCAGTACTTC. This chain uses TRBV5-1 with TRBJ2-7; tentatively, D is TRBD2 (6 bases). The V gene's germline CDR1 is SGHRS and CDR2 YFSETQ. Trimming left V 2 bases short and J 7 bases short, with 16 bases between. The CDR3 loop spans 14 amino acids. Drawing the rest from reference TRBV5-1 and TRBJ2-7, the complete variable domain is KAGVTQTPRYLIKTRGQQVTLSCSPISGHRSVSWYQQTPGQGLQFLFEYFSETQRNKGNFPGRFSGRQFSNSRSEMNVSTLELGDSALYLCASSFDGGVWEQYFGPGTRLTVT.

This rearrangement joins TRBV10-2 to TRBJ1-5; a possible D gene is TRBD1 (5 bases). The CDR3 is 15 amino acids. Germline V CDR1 and CDR2: WSHSY, SAAADI. Trimming pared 2 bases from V and 5 bases from J, leaving 13 bases between. The CDR3 loop reads CASSEAGGDDQPQHF. Written as DNA, the CDR3 is TGCGCCAGCAGTGAGGCCGGGGGGGACGATCAGCCCCAGCATTTT.

CDR3 region: CATSQVPGSGANVLTF. The CDR3 DNA follows: TGTGCCACCAGCCAAGTGCCCGGCTCTGGGGCCAACGTCCTGACTTTC. The V call is TRBV15, the J call TRBJ2-6; D remains ambiguous. The V gene lost 5 bases and the J gene lost 0 bases, with 11 bases spanning the gap. There are 16 residues in the CDR3. The germline gives CDR1 LNHNV, CDR2 YYDKDF (reference sequence). Looking up the rest from reference TRBV15 and TRBJ2-6 gives the full variable domain: DAMVIQNPRYQVTQFGKPVTLSCSQTLNHNVMYWYQQKSSQAPKLLFHYYDKDFNNEADTPDNFQSRRPNTSFCFLDIRSPGLGDTAMYLCATSQVPGSGANVLTFGAGSRLTVL.

The chain couples TRBV29-1 to TRBJ2-1, with 14 bases matching TRBD2. This CDR3 contains 13 residues. From germline, CDR1 is SQVTM and CDR2 ANQGSEA. The V and J ends lost 6 bases and 12 bases, in that order; junction bases with no gene match: 7. The CDR3 spells CSVWGLAGVVQFF. The CDR3 nucleotides are TGCAGCGTGTGGGGACTAGCGGGAGTTGTGCAGTTCTTC.

This clonotype is a singleton in its sample. J is TRBJ1-1 and V is TRBV4-1; D is ambiguous. This CDR3 has 16 amino acids. Germline CDR1 reads MGHRA; CDR2 reads YSYEKL. Between the trimmed V and J ends, which lost 1 base and 0 bases, there was a span of 12 bases. The DNA of the CDR3 is TGCGCCAGCAGCCAAGGGCAAGGGAGCATGAACACTGAAGCTTTCTTT. Residues: CASSQGQGSMNTEAFF.

The rearrangement joins TRBV7-6 to TRBJ1-2; 7 bases map to TRBD1. Germline V gene lookup returns CDR1 SGHVS and CDR2 FNYEAQ. With V trimmed by 5 bases and J by 8 bases, 14 bases remained unmatched. The CDR3 length is 15 residues. The CDR3, as DNA: TGTGCCAGCAGCCCTACCGCTGGGACAGAATGGGGCTACACCTTC. Translation gives CASSPTAGTEWGYTF.

The genes are TRBV4-1 and TRBJ1-2; weak D call: TRBD1 (5 bases). Germline CDR1 MGHRA, CDR2 YSYEKL. With 0 bases removed from V and 2 bases from J, the gap between germline ends came to 10 bases. The CDR3 has 15 amino acids. The CDR3 loop reads CASSQDGRQNYGYTF. In nucleotides, the CDR3 is TGCGCCAGCAGCCAAGATGGGCGACAGAACTATGGCTACACCTTC.

The chain employs TRBV7-9 and TRBJ1-2; D not certain. CDR3 length: 15 amino acids. Trimming pared 0 bases from V and 2 bases from J, leaving 10 bases between. CDR1 and CDR2 (germline): SEHNR, FQNEAQ (reference sequence). This CDR3 reads CASSLATFTNYGYTF. The CDR3 DNA follows: TGTGCCAGCAGCTTAGCAACGTTTACCAACTATGGCTACACCTTC.

The rearrangement uses TRBV5-1 and TRBJ2-1; possibly TRBD2 for D (5 bases). Germline CDR1 SGHRS, CDR2 YFSETQ. The germline V and J ends were trimmed by 4 bases and 15 bases, with 17 bases remaining between them. The CDR3 is 12 residues long. CDR3: CASSPGPGWRFF. CDR3 coding DNA: TGCGCCAGCAGCCCTGGACCGGGGTGGCGGTTCTTC.

The chain recombines TRBV28 with TRBJ2-7, with D possibly matching TRBD1 (5 bases). CDR3 length equals 15 residues. The germline V and J ends were trimmed by 6 bases and 3 bases, with 18 bases remaining between them. Per the germline V gene, CDR1 is MDHEN and CDR2 is SYDVKM. The CDR3 DNA sequence: TGTGCCAGCAGCGACGTCCCACAGGATAACTACGAGCAGTACTTC. Protein sequence: CASSDVPQDNYEQYF.